The 7 T cell receptor beta chains below come from one sample, sequenced in a study of blood T cell repertoires in COVID-19. TCRdb keeps only in-frame clones here, not all; method: immunoSEQ multiplex PCR. This table holds about 130,000 clones, about four fifths found once. The sample consisted of peripheral blood. The receptors were sampled from a woman aged 70 to 79 with COVID-19, enrolled during active disease.

V and J are TRBV6-2 or TRBV6-3 and TRBJ2-2, with D perhaps TRBD1 (5 bases). There are 13 residues in the CDR3. V lost 5 bases to trimming and J lost 3 bases, with 7 bases between them. Germline CDR1 reads MNHEY; CDR2 reads SVGEGT. The CDR3 nucleotides read TGTGCCAGCAGTAGGGGATACACCGGGGAGCTGTTTTTT. Amino acid sequence: CASSRGYTGELFF.

V gene TRBV2 combines with J gene TRBJ1-6; no reliable D call. CDR1 and CDR2 (germline): SNHLY, FYNNEI. Between the trimmed V and J ends, which lost 8 bases and 6 bases, there was a span of 17 bases. There are 15 residues in the CDR3. CDR3 DNA: TGTGCCAGCGAGGGCGGTACACTGGGTAATTCACCCCTCCACTTT. It specifies CASEGGTLGNSPLHF.

V gene TRBV4-3 combines with J gene TRBJ1-6; TRBD1 agrees at 12 bases. V was clipped by 1 base and J by 10 bases; unmatched bases: 5. The CDR3 is 16 amino acids. Germline V CDR1 and CDR2: LGHNA, YSLEER. The CDR3 DNA follows: TGCGCCAGCAGCCAAGCATCCGGGACAGGGGGCTCACCCCTCCACTTT. As protein: CASSQASGTGGSPLHF.

This rearrangement joins TRBV7-3 to TRBJ2-1, with 11 bases fitting TRBD2. This CDR3 spans 16 amino acids. V lost 1 base and J lost 7; bases outside the gene matches: 6. Looked up from germline, CDR1 is SGHTA and CDR2 is FQGTGA. The CDR3 nucleotides are TGTGCCAGCAGCTTAATCGCTAGCGGGGGGACAAATGAGCAGTTCTTC. This sequence encodes CASSLIASGGTNEQFF.

This chain uses TRBV3-1 (or the pseudogene TRBV3-2) with TRBJ2-7; 11 bases align to TRBD2. From germline, CDR1 is LGHDT and CDR2 YNNKEL (reference sequence). Trimming cost V 3 bases and J 6 bases; bases outside gene matches: 4. CDR3 size: 14 residues. The CDR3 bases are TGTGCCAGCAGCCATAGCGGGGGGGCCTTCGAGCAGTACTTC. It yields the protein CASSHSGGAFEQYF.

This clone has a handful of counts. This chain links TRBV5-1 with TRBJ2-2; D is possibly TRBD1 (6 bases). CDR3 length equals 16 residues. Trimming removed 0 bases from V and 6 bases from J, with 15 bases in between. Per the germline V gene, CDR1 is SGHRS and CDR2 is YFSETQ. CDR3 in amino acids: CASSLAEFRGPGELFF. DNA for the CDR3: TGCGCCAGCAGCTTGGCCGAGTTCAGGGGTCCCGGGGAGCTGTTTTTT.

The chain uses TRBV2 and TRBJ1-1; 7 bases agree with TRBD1. CDR3 length: 16 residues. V was pared by 6 bases and J by 2 bases, with 12 bases of the junction left unmatched. Germline CDR1 and CDR2: SNHLY and FYNNEI. This CDR3 reads CASRAGTAKVNTEAFF. CDR3 coding DNA: TGTGCCAGCAGGGCCGGGACAGCGAAGGTTAACACTGAAGCTTTCTTT.